Below, 22 T cell receptor beta chains from the same sample are listed, as sequenced in a study of CD8+CD57+ T cells in acquired aplastic anemia. Researchers used genomic DNA as the template to profile TCR beta VDJ and CDR3. TCRdb re-derived calls from the reads in MiXCR, one entry per CDR3 protein. The table shows approximately 130,000 distinct CDR3 sequences, with around 41% occurring only once. Sequenced sample: sorted CD4+, CD8+, or CD8+CD57+ T cells (not recorded which) from PBMCs. These receptors came from a human donor in good health, serving as a control.

In the case of this clonotype: A much larger clone differs from this one at a single base, so this may be a read error. This chain connects TRBV4-1 to TRBJ1-1; possibly TRBD1 for D (5 bases). CDR3 length equals 16 residues. Germline V gene lookup returns CDR1 MGHRA and CDR2 YSYEKL. CDR3 loop: CARSQLPGPQNTEAFF. DNA for the CDR3: TGCGCCAGAAGCCAATTGCCGGGACCACAGAACACTGAAGCTTTCTTT.

This clonotype appeared many times. V and J are TRBV7-7 and TRBJ1-4; possible D gene TRBD1, 5 bases. V lost 0 bases to trimming and J lost 11 bases, with 10 bases between them. Germline assignment: CDR1 SSHAT and CDR2 FNYEAQ (reference sequence). The CDR3 extends over 13 amino acids. The CDR3 loop reads CASSLARQGKLFF. The CDR3 DNA reads as TGTGCCAGCAGCTTAGCTAGGCAGGGTAAACTGTTTTTT.

This clonotype was seen ten or more times. The gene calls are TRBV12-3 or TRBV12-4 and TRBJ1-2; D unclear. The CDR3 is 13 amino acids. V was pared by 5 bases and J by 8 bases, with 15 bases between. CDR3: CASSPMTIRGYTF. The CDR3 region has the DNA TGTGCCAGCAGTCCGATGACAATTCGGGGCTACACCTTC.

This chain links TRBV10-3 with TRBJ1-3; the match to TRBD1 covers 11 bases. The CDR3 totals 17 residues. CDR1 is ENHRY and CDR2 is SYGVKD in the germline V gene. V lost 6 bases, J lost 0 bases, and 7 bases stayed unmatched. The CDR3 is CAIREGQGATSGNTIYF. In nucleotides, the CDR3 is TGTGCCATCAGAGAAGGACAGGGGGCAACCTCTGGAAACACCATATATTTT.

This clonotype has a count of ten or more. The chain employs TRBV7-2 and TRBJ2-1, with D maybe TRBD1 (6 bases). Deletions cut 2 bases from V and 6 bases from J, with 11 bases between. CDR1 is SGHTA and CDR2 is FQGNSA in the germline V gene. The CDR3 sequence is 14 residues long. The CDR3 bases are TGTGCCAGCAGCTTATCGTCAGGGGTCAATGAGCAGTTCTTC. It is translated as CASSLSSGVNEQFF.

The table lists this clonotype with many counts. The chain has TRBV20-1 and TRBJ1-2; D gene uncertain. V was shortened by 2 bases and J by 4 bases, with 14 bases between the two germline ends. The CDR3 is made up of 14 amino acids. Germline V lookup: CDR1 DFQATT, CDR2 SNEGSKA (reference sequence). The CDR3 protein is CSARTPGSFYGYTF. In DNA, the CDR3 is TGCAGTGCTAGAACTCCAGGCTCTTTCTATGGCTACACCTTC.

This rearrangement joins TRBV6-1 to TRBJ1-4, with 10 nucleotides matching TRBD1. The length of the CDR3 is 16 residues. Germline values: CDR1 MNHNS, CDR2 SASEGT. V dropped 7 bases and J dropped 4; count of bases not matched to a gene: 9. The CDR3 coding sequence is TGTGCCAGCAACAACGACAGGGGGCGATATAATGAAAAACTGTTTTTT. Translating gives CASNNDRGRYNEKLFF.

The V call is TRBV10-1, the J call TRBJ2-1; possible D gene TRBD1, 6 bases. Per the germline V gene, CDR1 is WNHNN and CDR2 is SYGVQD (reference sequence). The length of the CDR3 is 15 residues. With 4 bases removed from V and 5 bases from J, the gap between germline ends came to 15 bases. As DNA, the CDR3 is TGCGCCAGCAGTGGTACCGGGACACTTAACAATGAGCAGTTCTTC. It encodes CASSGTGTLNNEQFF.

This clonotype was counted many times. The genes are TRBV4-1 and TRBJ2-5; D is tentatively TRBD1 or TRBD2 (5 bases each). The CDR3 is 14 residues long. The germline V gene has CDR1 MGHRA and CDR2 YSYEKL. The V and J ends lost 4 bases and 3 bases respectively, with 12 bases between them. CDR3 nucleotides: TGCGCCAGCAGCCCATCCGGGACGGAAGAGACCCAGTACTTC. Translating it yields CASSPSGTEETQYF.

The chain joins TRBV6-1 to TRBJ2-4, with a weak D call TRBD2 (6 bases). CDR1 MNHNS and CDR2 SASEGT come from the germline V gene. Trimming cost V 2 bases and J 3 bases, with 17 bases left between them. There are 17 residues in the CDR3. This CDR3 is CASSEYPMGGGKNIQYF. CDR3 coding DNA: TGTGCCAGCAGTGAATATCCGATGGGGGGAGGCAAAAACATTCAGTACTTC.

The chain has TRBV6-1 and TRBJ2-5; possible D gene TRBD2, 7 bases. From germline, CDR1 is MNHNS and CDR2 SASEGT. There are 15 residues in the CDR3. V gave up 6 bases and J gave up 5 bases, with 19 bases separating them. As DNA, the CDR3 is TGTGCCAGCAGAGTGAAGGAGGGGGGGCCGGAGACCCAGTACTTC. This translates into CASRVKEGGPETQYF.

V is TRBV5-8 and J is TRBJ1-1, with TRBD1 matching over 7 bases. From germline, CDR1 is SGHTS and CDR2 YDEGEE. CDR3 length: 15 amino acids. The trim removed 3 bases at V and 0 bases at J, leaving 5 bases unmatched. The CDR3 coding sequence is TGTGCCAGCAGCTGGACCGGGACAGTGAACACTGAAGCTTTCTTT. Translated: CASSWTGTVNTEAFF.

The chain combines TRBV25-1 with TRBJ2-7; 9 bases are shared with TRBD2. This CDR3 comprises 14 residues. V dropped 6 bases and J dropped 7; count of bases not matched to a gene: 10. Germline assignment: CDR1 MGHDK and CDR2 SYGVNS. The CDR3 reads CASSPSGRLGEQYF. The DNA for the CDR3 is TGTGCCAGCAGCCCCAGCGGGAGGCTAGGTGAGCAGTACTTC.

The sample holds many counts of this clonotype. The V call is TRBV5-1, the J call TRBJ2-3; 9 bases map to TRBD2. Unmatched junction bases numbered 8, after V lost 1 base and J lost 2 bases. In germline, CDR1 is SGHRS, CDR2 YFSETQ. This CDR3 contains 17 residues. This chain's CDR3 is CASSLPDLAGHTDTQYF. As DNA, the CDR3 is TGCGCCAGCAGCTTGCCCGATCTAGCGGGGCACACAGATACGCAGTATTTT.

In its sample, this clonotype was seen many times. The chain recombines TRBV6-1 with TRBJ2-5, with a possible D match to TRBD2 (6 bases). Trimming removed 6 bases from V and 5 bases from J, with 13 bases in between. CDR1 MNHNS and CDR2 SASEGT come from the germline V gene. The CDR3 has 13 residues. In nucleotides, the CDR3 is TGTGCCAGCAGAGATCGGGGGTGGGAGACCCAGTACTTC. Its protein product is CASRDRGWETQYF.

This clonotype appeared many times. J is TRBJ2-7 and V is TRBV6-1; 7 bases map to TRBD2. Trimming cost V 4 bases and J 4 bases; bases outside gene matches: 10. The V gene's germline CDR1 is MNHNS and CDR2 SASEGT. CDR3 length equals 15 residues. CDR3 amino acids: CASSVSPQRGYEQYF. In nucleotides, the CDR3 is TGTGCCAGCAGTGTTTCCCCCCAGCGGGGATACGAGCAGTACTTC.

This clonotype was recorded many times. The rearrangement joins TRBV7-3 to TRBJ2-3; 9 nucleotides match TRBD2. The junction had 11 bases not matched to a gene; V was cut back by 0 bases and J by 7 bases. CDR3 length: 17 residues. Germline values: CDR1 SGHTA, CDR2 FQGTGA. The CDR3 region is CASSLTQTSGLPHTQYF. The CDR3 nucleotides read TGTGCCAGCAGCTTAACCCAGACTAGCGGTTTACCCCATACGCAGTATTTT.

This clonotype was seen many times. The chain links TRBV10-3 to TRBJ2-1, with D maybe TRBD1 (5 bases). The CDR3 has 16 amino acids. The ends were cut back, 0 bases at V and 5 bases at J, with 14 bases in the middle. Per germline, CDR1 ENHRY and CDR2 SYGVKD. The DNA for the CDR3 is TGTGCCATCAGTGAGTCGATCCTCAGGGTAAACAATGAGCAGTTCTTC. Its translation is CAISESILRVNNEQFF.

The CDR3 DNA sequence: TGCAGCGTATCCCAGGGGGTTGACTATGGCTACACCTTC. Its protein is CSVSQGVDYGYTF. J is TRBJ1-2 and V is TRBV29-1; TRBD1 matches at 7 bases. The junction had 7 bases not matched to a gene; V was cut back by 6 bases and J by 3 bases. This CDR3 region has 13 residues. CDR1 is SQVTM, CDR2 ANQGSEA, per germline. Combining the CDR3 with reference TRBV29-1 and TRBJ1-2 gives the whole variable domain SAVISQKPSRDICQRGTSLTIQCQVDSQVTMMFWYRQQPGQSLTLIATANQGSEATYESGFVIDKFPISRPNLTFSTLTVSNMSPEDSSIYLCSVSQGVDYGYTFGSGTRLTVV.

This clonotype was observed a few times. This chain uses TRBV5-6 with TRBJ1-2, with D perhaps TRBD1 (6 bases). Trimming pared 5 bases from V and 4 bases from J, leaving 15 bases between. The CDR3 sequence is 14 residues long. From germline, CDR1 is SGHDT and CDR2 YYEEEE. The CDR3 nucleotides are TGTGCCAGCAGGAACAGGGTGGTATTCTATGGCTACACCTTC. Translating gives CASRNRVVFYGYTF.

This clonotype was counted a few times. The V gene is TRBV6-1, the J gene TRBJ1-2, with D possibly TRBD1 on 5 matching bases. The germline V and J ends were trimmed by 11 bases and 6 bases, with 16 bases remaining between them. Germline V gives CDR1 MNHNS, CDR2 SASEGT. This CDR3 spans 12 amino acids. In DNA form, the CDR3 reads TGTGCCGCCCAGGGATCGGTGGATGGCTACACCTTC. It specifies CAAQGSVDGYTF.

This clonotype was seen more than once but under ten times. This chain uses TRBV6-5 with TRBJ2-7, with D possibly called TRBD1 or TRBD2 (5 bases each). With 2 bases removed from V and 9 bases from J, the gap between germline ends came to 14 bases. The germline V gene has CDR1 MNHEY and CDR2 SVGAGI. The CDR3 is 13 residues long. The CDR3 nucleotides read TGTGCCAGCAGTTACGGGGGATCCATCCGGCAGTACTTC. Translating it yields CASSYGGSIRQYF.